What follows describes a single TCR beta chain. Random hexamers were used to reverse transcribe an amount of about 0.5 to 1 ug RNA. TCRdb processed the immunoSEQ multiplex PCR reads anew with MiXCR; each CDR3 protein has one entry. This sample carries approximately 190,000 distinct CDR3 sequences, about 91% of them seen once, and the ten largest clones take approximately 0.09%. This record comes from a study of CD8 T cells in Susac syndrome. TCR beta sequencing covered blood CD8+ and CD4+ T cells. The diagnostic criteria were recently defined, and patients with Susac syndrome met them for definite or probable disease. The CDR3 runs 15 residues. The V gene end was trimmed by 3 bases and the J gene end by 7 bases; junction bases not matched to a gene: 7. Germline-derived CDR1 and CDR2 are LNHDA and SQIVND (reference sequence).

This chain uses TRBV19 with TRBJ1-4; TRBD1 agrees at 8 bases. The sample consisted of CD4+ T cells from PBMCs. The sequence was obtained from a human donor with Susac syndrome. The CDR3 region has the DNA TGTGCCAGTAGTATTCCTGTCAGGGGGCTTGAAAAACTGTTTTTT. Translated, it gives CASSIPVRGLEKLFF.